These T cell receptor beta chains were read from a single sample in a study of blood T cells in healthy people across ages. Via MiXCR, TCRdb re-called the 5' RACE reads, giving one row per CDR3 protein. The table has 1.5 million to 2 million distinct CDR3 sequences, around 48% seen once. The source material was blood. Every receptor here comes from a woman in her 40s in good health. CDR3s include the opening cysteine and the closing phenylalanine or tryptophan. The D gene is left open where the match is weak. For some rows the clone size is stated as once, few or many, or as a class when expanded; others skip it.

j_call,v_call,clone_size,d_call,cdr3_nt,cdr3_aa
TRBJ1-1,TRBV6-5,NA,NA,TGTGCCAGCAGTTACGGTCATAGGGCTTTCTTT,CASSYGHRAFF
TRBJ1-2,TRBV20-1,NA,TRBD1,TGCAGTGCTGAGGACAGGGCCAAGAACTATGGCTACACCTTC,CSAEDRAKNYGYTF
TRBJ1-1,TRBV4-1,NA,NA,TGCGCCAGTAGGGTTGTCGAAGCTGCTGCTGAAGCTTTCTTT,CASRVVEAAAEAFF
TRBJ2-7,TRBV29-1,NA,TRBD1,TGCAGCGTCGCAGGACAGGGACTCTACGAGCAGTACTTC,CSVAGQGLYEQYF
TRBJ2-5,TRBV7-2,few,NA,TGTGCCAGCAGCTTATTCAGGATACAAGAGACCCAGTACTTC,CASSLFRIQETQYF
TRBJ1-2,TRBV20-1,few,TRBD1,TGCAGTGCTGGACGAGGGACAGGGGGCGACTATGGCTACACCTTC,CSAGRGTGGDYGYTF
TRBJ1-2,TRBV4-1,NA,NA,TGCGCCAGCAGCCAAGATCTAGGGCTCTATGGCTACACCTTC,CASSQDLGLYGYTF
TRBJ2-1,TRBV28,NA,NA,TGTGCCAGCAGAAACGGGGGGCTAAACAATGAGCAGTTCTTC,CASRNGGLNNEQFF
TRBJ2-5,TRBV6-2/TRBV6-3,NA,TRBD1,TGTGCCAGCAGTCACAATTTGGGGGACAGGGTTCAAGAGACCCAGTACTTC,CASSHNLGDRVQETQYF
TRBJ2-5,TRBV2,NA,TRBD1,TGTGCCAGCAGTGAAGGGAACCGGGACAGGTCCCTGGACGGGACCCAGTACTTC,CASSEGNRDRSLDGTQYF
TRBJ1-5,TRBV3-1,many,NA,TGTGCCAGTAGTCAAGACGGGAATCAGCCCCAGCATTTT,CASSQDGNQPQHF
TRBJ2-7,TRBV7-9,NA,TRBD1,TGTGCCAGCAGCACTCCGGGACAGGGGTCCGAGCAGTACTTC,CASSTPGQGSEQYF
TRBJ1-4,TRBV12-3/TRBV12-4,NA,TRBD1,TGTGCCAGCAGTTTAGGGACAGGGGGTACCAGGGAAAAACTGTTTTTT,CASSLGTGGTREKLFF